This TCR beta chain stems from a study of spatial heterogeneity in lung cancer. For the study at large: Unique TCR and UMI combinations averaged more than ten appearances each in raw reads. Study-wide points: Higher tumor mutation counts went along with higher counts of expanded intratumoral alpha and beta TCRs.

This clonotype appeared many times. The antigen remains unidentified. The presence of a unique molecular identifier marked each TCR cDNA molecule. A single record per CDR3 protein comes from TCRdb applying MiXCR to the 5' RACE reads. There are approximately 6,400 distinct CDR3 sequences in the sample; 6.5% to 8% occur only once, and 10% to 15% lies in the top ten. The germline gives CDR1 SQVTM, CDR2 ANQGSEA. The CDR3 has 12 amino acids. V was clipped by 1 base and J by 6 bases, with 9 bases between them. As to time point: sample taken at primary tumor resection. The roughly 68 donors had untreated early-stage non-small cell lung cancer. Sequencing of whole RNA from tumor, nontumor lung or frozen PBMC involved no sorting.

The clonotype comes from a male donor with early-stage non-small cell lung cancer. Here the sequenced sample was lung tumor tissue, taken at surgery. The V and J genes are TRBV29-1 and TRBJ1-1, with no clear D. DNA of the CDR3: TGCAGCGTTGAAGGCTCGGGCTCTGAAGCTTTCTTT. Translation gives CSVEGSGSEAFF.